This is a list of T cell receptor beta chains from one sample in a study of blood T cell repertoires in COVID-19. This table comes from immunoSEQ multiplex PCR, and its TCRdb copy is limited to in-frame clones, with some not included. The sample consists of approximately 76,000 clones, roughly nine tenths of them appearing once. The sequencing sample was made of peripheral blood. These receptors were obtained from a man older than 75 in a cohort sampled during active COVID-19. CDR3s include the opening cysteine and the closing phenylalanine or tryptophan.

j_call: TRBJ2-5; v_call: TRBV5-6; cdr3_aa: CASSPLGTGTETQYF
j_call: TRBJ2-2; v_call: TRBV6-5; cdr3_aa: CASSYQGQGFSGELFF
j_call: TRBJ2-2; v_call: TRBV29-1; cdr3_aa: CSVGWVAGKNTGELFF
j_call: TRBJ2-1; v_call: TRBV25-1; cdr3_aa: CASSDRNEQFF
j_call: TRBJ2-3; v_call: TRBV29-1; cdr3_aa: CSVVSHTDTQYF
j_call: TRBJ1-2; v_call: TRBV29-1; cdr3_aa: CSGSRGAGNYGYTF
j_call: TRBJ1-1; v_call: TRBV19; cdr3_aa: CASSPTGRGNTEAFF
j_call: TRBJ1-4; v_call: TRBV19; cdr3_aa: CASSPFRTSNEKLFF
j_call: TRBJ1-2; v_call: TRBV5-1; cdr3_aa: CASSHNYGYTF
j_call: TRBJ2-5; v_call: TRBV5-5; cdr3_aa: CASSPYNRDQETQYF
j_call: TRBJ2-3; v_call: TRBV5-4; cdr3_aa: CASSNPSGGTDTQYF
j_call: TRBJ2-1; v_call: TRBV7-2; cdr3_aa: CASSLTQLAHEQFF
j_call: TRBJ2-5; v_call: TRBV5-1; cdr3_aa: CASSLTQGAQETQYF
j_call: TRBJ2-5; v_call: TRBV3-1/TRBV3-2; cdr3_aa: CASSQEYSQETQYF
j_call: TRBJ1-1; v_call: TRBV6-2/TRBV6-3; cdr3_aa: CASSPPGVMNTEAFF
j_call: TRBJ1-2; v_call: TRBV19; cdr3_aa: CASSKDPPRDYGYTF
j_call: TRBJ2-2; v_call: TRBV9; cdr3_aa: CASSDREGELFF
j_call: TRBJ2-3; v_call: TRBV5-1; cdr3_aa: CASSRTGQGADTQYF
j_call: TRBJ2-7; v_call: TRBV7-2; cdr3_aa: CASSRGKSYEQYF
j_call: TRBJ1-4; v_call: TRBV2; cdr3_aa: CASSGPGGEKLFF
j_call: TRBJ1-2; v_call: TRBV7-2; cdr3_aa: CASSLGLQGGNYGYTF
j_call: TRBJ2-3; v_call: TRBV4-1; cdr3_aa: CASSQGTSGASDTQYF
j_call: TRBJ1-5; v_call: TRBV12-3/TRBV12-4; cdr3_aa: CASSLAQDQPQHF
j_call: TRBJ2-3; v_call: TRBV7-2; cdr3_aa: CASSLDGGVGDTQYF
j_call: TRBJ2-3; v_call: TRBV6-5; cdr3_aa: CASRDSAGADTQYF
j_call: TRBJ2-6; v_call: TRBV18; cdr3_aa: CASSPVGVSGANVLTF
j_call: TRBJ1-4; v_call: TRBV5-1; cdr3_aa: CASSGRTTGGNEKLFF
j_call: TRBJ2-1; v_call: TRBV12-5; cdr3_aa: CASGLPGQEEYEQFF
j_call: TRBJ2-3; v_call: TRBV3-1/TRBV3-2; cdr3_aa: CASSQALGLAGEATQYF
j_call: TRBJ2-3; v_call: TRBV5-1; cdr3_aa: CASSSRTSTDTQYF
j_call: TRBJ2-4; v_call: TRBV28; cdr3_aa: CASSPSGRLGGQYF
j_call: TRBJ1-2; v_call: TRBV5-8; cdr3_aa: CASSPSDLNYGYTF
j_call: TRBJ2-5; v_call: TRBV3-1/TRBV3-2; cdr3_aa: CASSLGRGTETQYF
j_call: TRBJ2-1; v_call: TRBV9; cdr3_aa: CASGTLRTVPYNEQFF
j_call: TRBJ2-5; v_call: TRBV6-5; cdr3_aa: CASSSPTRGQETQYF
j_call: TRBJ1-1; v_call: TRBV5-1; cdr3_aa: CASSQTGSTEAFF
j_call: TRBJ2-5; v_call: TRBV11-2; cdr3_aa: CASSPDRGYQETQYF
j_call: TRBJ1-4; v_call: TRBV7-3; cdr3_aa: CASSQGGASEKLFF
j_call: TRBJ1-3; v_call: TRBV21-1; cdr3_aa: CASSKVAHLPSGNTIYF
j_call: TRBJ2-2; v_call: TRBV15; cdr3_aa: CATSSDFTGELFF
j_call: TRBJ1-2; v_call: TRBV4-3; cdr3_aa: CASSQWERAANYGYTF
j_call: TRBJ1-5; v_call: TRBV7-8; cdr3_aa: CASSFPGPNQPQHF
j_call: TRBJ2-7; v_call: TRBV9; cdr3_aa: CASSVEQGVTYEQYF
j_call: TRBJ2-2; v_call: TRBV9; cdr3_aa: CASSVMGGLNTGELFF